This T cell receptor beta chain was documented in a study of beta chain features in type 1 diabetes. Study-wide results and limits: VDJ junctions sequenced from type 1 diabetes patients showed fewer insertions and more deletions.

Expressed TCRB transcripts were sequenced after all isolated RNA was converted to cDNA. Some clones are missing from TCRdb's copy, which holds only in-frame ones; the method was immunoSEQ multiplex PCR. The sample has about 210,000 clones; roughly a tenth are singletons. On this clone: What it recognizes is unknown.

CDR3 length equals 16 residues. V lost 3 bases and J 0 bases, leaving 15 bases between the germline ends. The source of this sequence is a man aged 18-30 years in good health. The genes are TRBV23-1 and TRBJ2-7, with D perhaps TRBD1 (6 bases). TRBV23-1 is assigned to the ORF class and has an uncertain function. Source material: central memory CD4+ T cells from blood. In nucleotides, the CDR3 is TGCGCCAGCAGTCATTTCGACAGGCTGAGCTCCTACGAGCAGTACTTC. Translation: CASSHFDRLSSYEQYF.